This entry lists 32 T cell receptor beta chains sequenced from one sample in a study of response to subunit inactivated influenza vaccine. TCRdb independently ran MiXCR on the RT-PCR reads; one entry per CDR3 protein. In the table there are hundreds of thousands of distinct CDR3 sequences, about 11% of which are singletons. The starting material was PBMCs from blood, obtained on the day of vaccination. All receptors derive from a man aged 50 to 59 who received an inactivated influenza vaccine.

The sample holds a few counts of this clonotype. This rearrangement joins TRBV5-1 to TRBJ2-7; maybe TRBD2 (6 bases). Between the trimmed V and J ends, which lost 2 bases and 6 bases, there was a span of 18 bases. Germline V gene data show CDR1 as SGHRS and CDR2 as YFSETQ. This CDR3 spans 15 amino acids. As DNA, the CDR3 is TGCGCCAGCAGCTTTATTCCTCCGGGGGTGGTCGAGCAGTACTTC. As protein: CASSFIPPGVVEQYF. The full variable domain, its missing parts supplied by reference TRBV5-1 and TRBJ2-7, is KAGVTQTPRYLIKTRGQQVTLSCSPISGHRSVSWYQQTPGQGLQFLFEYFSETQRNKGNFPGRFSGRQFSNSRSEMNVSTLELGDSALYLCASSFIPPGVVEQYFGPGTRLTVT.

This rearrangement joins TRBV5-1 to TRBJ1-1; D ambiguous. Trimming pared 4 bases from V and 8 bases from J, leaving 12 bases between. The CDR3 spans 12 residues. From germline, CDR1 is SGHRS and CDR2 YFSETQ. The chain's CDR3 is CASSMTREEAFF. CDR3 DNA: TGCGCCAGCAGCATGACTCGGGAGGAAGCTTTCTTT.

This clonotype was observed many times. This sequence joins TRBV5-1 and TRBJ2-7; D might be TRBD1 or TRBD2, each matching 5 bases. V gave up 0 bases and J gave up 6 bases, with 13 bases separating them. This CDR3 region has 14 residues. CDR1 and CDR2 from the germline V gene are SGHRS and YFSETQ. In DNA form, the CDR3 reads TGCGCCAGCAGCTTGGTTGAAGGGGCGGGCGAGCAGTACTTC. This codes for CASSLVEGAGEQYF.

The J gene is TRBJ2-1, the V gene TRBV19; 7 nucleotides line up with TRBD1. The CDR3 totals 15 residues. Trimming cost V 3 bases and J 6 bases; bases outside gene matches: 8. Looked up from germline, CDR1 is LNHDA and CDR2 is SQIVND (reference sequence). The CDR3 here is CASSMTDRYRNEQFF. Written as DNA, the CDR3 is TGTGCCAGTAGTATGACGGACAGGTACCGCAATGAGCAGTTCTTC.

V usage is TRBV10-3 and J usage is TRBJ2-7, with 8 bases that match TRBD2. CDR3 length: 13 amino acids. Looked up from germline, CDR1 is ENHRY and CDR2 is SYGVKD. V shed 9 bases, J shed 4 bases, and the junction held 8 bases outside the gene matches. CDR3 region: CAIAREGRYEQYF. The CDR3, as DNA: TGTGCCATAGCACGGGAGGGCCGGTACGAGCAGTACTTC.

This clonotype came up many times. The chain has TRBV5-6 and TRBJ2-1, with TRBD2 matching 10 bases. V dropped 4 bases and J dropped 3; count of bases not matched to a gene: 4. Germline V gives CDR1 SGHDT, CDR2 YYEEEE. This CDR3 region has 15 residues. CDR3 loop: CASSPGTSVYNEQFF. The DNA for the CDR3 is TGTGCCAGCAGCCCCGGGACTAGCGTCTACAATGAGCAGTTCTTC.

This clonotype appeared a few times. The chain recombines TRBV3-1 with TRBJ2-7, with D perhaps TRBD1 or TRBD2 (5 bases each). The germline CDR1 and CDR2 sequences are LGHDT and YNNKEL (reference sequence). The length of the CDR3 is 15 residues. V was cut by 0 bases and J by 3 bases, with 12 bases left in between. The CDR3 loop reads CASSQDLGDGYEQYF. The CDR3 region has the DNA TGTGCCAGCAGCCAAGATCTGGGGGACGGCTACGAGCAGTACTTC.

This clonotype has only a few counts. The chain links TRBV7-9 to TRBJ1-6; maybe TRBD1 (5 bases). V lost 1 base to trimming and J lost 4 bases, with 11 bases between them. This CDR3 is 16 amino acids long. Germline V gene lookup returns CDR1 SEHNR and CDR2 FQNEAQ (reference sequence). The DNA for the CDR3 is TGTGCCAGCAGCTTAGGTGGGGGGAGGTATAATTCACCCCTCCACTTT. Translated, it gives CASSLGGGRYNSPLHF.

There are many counts of this clonotype. This chain joins TRBV10-3 and TRBJ2-1, with D possibly being TRBD2 (7 bases). CDR3 size: 16 residues. Germline-derived CDR1 and CDR2 are ENHRY and SYGVKD. V lost 11 bases, J lost 6 bases, and 26 bases lay in between. CDR3 residues: CAAGATSSLGGNEQFF. The CDR3 bases are TGTGCCGCGGGCGCGACTAGCTCCTTAGGGGGCAATGAGCAGTTCTTC.

This clonotype has only a few counts. The chain uses TRBV7-2 and TRBJ1-2; no clear D. Germline values: CDR1 SGHTA, CDR2 FQGNSA. V was pared by 5 bases and J by 5 bases, with 21 bases between. The CDR3 is 16 residues long. DNA for the CDR3: TGTGCCAGCAGCCCGGACCGCGGTAGGGAGCGGTATGGCTACACCTTC. Its translation is CASSPDRGRERYGYTF.

This clonotype was counted only a few times. The chain links TRBV10-2 to TRBJ2-2, with D perhaps TRBD1 (5 bases). This CDR3 has 13 amino acids. Germline V lookup: CDR1 WSHSY, CDR2 SAAADI. Trimming pared 4 bases from V and 8 bases from J, leaving 11 bases between. CDR3 amino acids: CASSGLGAGELFF. In DNA form, the CDR3 reads TGCGCCAGCAGTGGGCTAGGGGCGGGGGAGCTGTTTTTT.

This clonotype was recorded many times. The gene calls are TRBV10-3 and TRBJ2-3; D assignment may be TRBD1 or TRBD2 (6 bases each). Germline V gene sequence: CDR1 ENHRY, CDR2 SYGVKD. The CDR3 has 13 amino acids. With 4 bases removed from V and 5 bases from J, the gap between germline ends came to 10 bases. The CDR3 DNA is TGTGCCATCAGTGGGGGGGCGGTAGATACGCAGTATTTT. Translated: CAISGGAVDTQYF.

V and J are TRBV29-1 and TRBJ2-2, with 8 bases lining up with TRBD2. The CDR3 has 13 residues. J was trimmed by 1 base and V by 8 bases; bases with no gene match: 3. The germline V gene has CDR1 SQVTM and CDR2 ANQGSEA. This CDR3 reads CSRLAGNTGELFF. The CDR3 nucleotides read TGCAGCCGTCTAGCGGGGAACACCGGGGAGCTGTTTTTT.

This clonotype was observed a few times. V usage is TRBV6-1 and J usage is TRBJ2-5; tentatively, D is TRBD2 (5 bases). The germline gives CDR1 MNHNS, CDR2 SASEGT. CDR3 length: 12 amino acids. V lost 4 bases, J lost 4 bases, and 7 bases lay in between. CDR3: CASSAGIETQYF. The CDR3, as DNA: TGTGCCAGCAGTGCGGGGATAGAGACCCAGTACTTC.

CDR3 nucleotide sequence: TGTGCCAGCAGTCGAATGCTGACTAGCGGTTACGAGCAGTACTTC. This gives the protein CASSRMLTSGYEQYF. V is TRBV12-3 or TRBV12-4 and J is TRBJ2-7; TRBD2 matches 9 bases. V lost 5 bases, J lost 4 bases, and 9 bases stayed unmatched. The CDR3 length is 15 residues.

This CDR3 reads CASSIGGRTGELFF. CDR3 nucleotides: TGCGCCAGCAGTATTGGGGGGCGCACCGGGGAGCTGTTTTTT. This chain connects TRBV5-1 to TRBJ2-2; D assignment may be TRBD1 or TRBD2 (6 bases each). The CDR3 is 14 residues long. V lost 5 bases, J lost 4 bases, and 12 bases lay in between. Germline CDR1 SGHRS, CDR2 YFSETQ.

Only a few counts were recorded for this clonotype. This sequence joins TRBV7-2 and TRBJ2-5; 7 bases agree with TRBD2. V was clipped by 5 bases and J by 2 bases; unmatched bases: 11. Germline CDR1 SGHTA, CDR2 FQGNSA. The CDR3 covers 16 residues. Here the CDR3 reads CASSAPGTNLQETQYF. The CDR3 DNA is TGTGCCAGCAGCGCGCCCGGGACTAACTTACAAGAGACCCAGTACTTC.

This clonotype occurred a few times. V is TRBV4-2 and J is TRBJ2-2; perhaps TRBD1 as D (5 bases). Per the germline V gene, CDR1 is LGHNA and CDR2 is YNFKEQ. V was shortened by 0 bases and J by 7 bases, with 15 bases between the two germline ends. The CDR3 totals 16 residues. The CDR3: CASSQDHAQGVGELFF. CDR3 DNA sequence: TGTGCCAGCAGCCAAGATCACGCCCAGGGCGTCGGGGAGCTGTTTTTT.

The V call is TRBV7-2, the J call TRBJ2-5, with a weak D call TRBD1 (6 bases). Germline CDR1 SGHTA, CDR2 FQGNSA. This CDR3 has 14 residues. V gave up 5 bases and J gave up 0 bases, with 10 bases separating them. CDR3 DNA: TGTGCCAGCAGCCACCGGGACAACCAAGAGACCCAGTACTTC. It codes for CASSHRDNQETQYF.

This clonotype has more than one count but fewer than ten. Germline is not matched at one junction end, which may reflect a read error. The rearrangement uses TRBV18 and TRBJ2-1, with 9 positions matching TRBD2. The CDR3 is 18 residues long. Germline CDR1 KGHSH, CDR2 LQKENI. CDR3 sequence (DNA): TGTGCCAGCTCTCCACGGGCTAGCGGGATAAGCTCCTACAATGAGCAGTTCTTC. This translates into CASSPRASGISSYNEQFF.

V gene TRBV5-6 combines with J gene TRBJ2-6; TRBD1 matches at 7 bases. The CDR3 covers 17 residues. Trimming at V came to 2 bases and at J to 4 bases, leaving 9 bases not matched to a gene. Germline V gene sequence: CDR1 SGHDT, CDR2 YYEEEE. CDR3 nucleotides: TGTGCCAGCAGCTTACTGGACAGGTTCCTCGGGGCCAACGTCCTGACTTTC. It yields the protein CASSLLDRFLGANVLTF.

This clonotype was counted at least ten times. Here the CDR3 DNA reads TGTGCCAGCAGCCGATCGGGACCACACAACACTGAAGCTTTCTTT. This gives the protein CASSRSGPHNTEAFF. The chain recombines TRBV7-9 with TRBJ1-1, with D possibly being TRBD1 (5 bases). The V gene lost 5 bases and the J gene lost 2 bases, with 15 bases spanning the gap. The length of the CDR3 is 15 residues. Germline assignment: CDR1 SEHNR and CDR2 FQNEAQ (reference sequence).

This clonotype was seen only a few times. The chain has TRBV6-1 and TRBJ2-7, with D perhaps assigned TRBD1 or TRBD2 (5 bases each). The germline gives CDR1 MNHNS, CDR2 SASEGT. V was trimmed by 6 bases and J by 3 bases, leaving 15 bases between them. The CDR3 covers 14 residues. The CDR3 coding sequence is TGTGCCAGCAGCCCCGGGACGGCCTTCTACGAGCAGTACTTC. Translated, it gives CASSPGTAFYEQYF.

This clonotype showed up just a few times. The chain employs TRBV28 and TRBJ2-7; 11 positions agree with TRBD2. This CDR3 spans 14 amino acids. V was pared by 8 bases and J by 4 bases, with 7 bases of the junction left unmatched. The germline gives CDR1 MDHEN, CDR2 SYDVKM. The chain's CDR3 is CASGQGLAVYEQYF. The CDR3 DNA reads TGTGCCAGCGGACAGGGACTAGCGGTATACGAGCAGTACTTC.

CDR3 DNA sequence: TGTGCCAGCAGTCGGGACTTCTCCTACGAGCAGTACTTC. Translating gives CASSRDFSYEQYF. The V and J genes are TRBV12-3 or TRBV12-4 and TRBJ2-7, with D possibly TRBD2 on 6 matching bases. CDR3 length equals 13 residues. V was shortened by 5 bases and J by 0 bases, with 8 bases between the two germline ends.

This clonotype was seen at least ten times. The J gene is TRBJ1-1, the V gene TRBV11-1, with D possibly being TRBD1 (5 bases). Germline CDR1 SGHAT, CDR2 FQDESV (reference sequence). The V gene lost 7 bases and the J gene lost 0 bases, with 24 bases spanning the gap. The CDR3 has 18 residues. In DNA, the CDR3 is TGTGCCAGCACCGGACACCGTAGTCGGAACAGATTGAACACTGAAGCTTTCTTT. Protein: CASTGHRSRNRLNTEAFF.

The chain is built from TRBV11-1 and TRBJ2-6; 9 nucleotides match TRBD1. CDR1 and CDR2 (germline): SGHAT, FQDESV (reference sequence). Unmatched junction bases numbered 5, after V lost 0 bases and J lost 2 bases. CDR3 length: 18 residues. CDR3 nucleotides: TGTGCCAGCAGCTTAGCGATGGGACAGGGTGCTGGGGCCAACGTCCTGACTTTC. This encodes CASSLAMGQGAGANVLTF.

The rearrangement uses TRBV7-3 and TRBJ2-5; D is perhaps TRBD2 (5 bases). The CDR3 is 14 amino acids. Germline V gives CDR1 SGHTA, CDR2 FQGTGA. Trimming removed 3 bases from V and 5 bases from J, with 13 bases in between. Here the CDR3 reads CASSLGRGSETQYF. CDR3 nucleotides: TGTGCCAGCAGCTTGGGTCGCGGGTCGGAGACCCAGTACTTC.

The rearrangement links TRBV7-9 to TRBJ1-1; possible D gene TRBD1, 6 bases. The CDR3 consists of 14 residues. V was cut by 1 base and J by 3 bases, with 9 bases left in between. Per germline, CDR1 SEHNR and CDR2 FQNEAQ (reference sequence). CDR3 in DNA: TGTGCCAGCAGCTTAGGAGGGGGGTACACTGAAGCTTTCTTT. It codes for CASSLGGGYTEAFF.

The table lists this clonotype with a few counts. V is TRBV9 and J is TRBJ1-1; no clear D gene. The ends were cut back, 3 bases at V and 4 bases at J, with 13 bases in the middle. The CDR3 covers 14 residues. The V gene's germline CDR1 is SGDLS and CDR2 YYNGEE. In DNA form, the CDR3 reads TGTGCCAGCAGCGGCAGTAGCGCGGTCACTGAAGCTTTCTTT. This encodes CASSGSSAVTEAFF.

V gene TRBV20-1 combines with J gene TRBJ2-7, with D possibly matching TRBD2 (5 bases). V was shortened by 8 bases and J by 3 bases, with 11 bases between the two germline ends. Germline V lookup: CDR1 DFQATT, CDR2 SNEGSKA (reference sequence). This CDR3 is 11 amino acids long. The CDR3 nucleotides are TGCAGTTTCGGACGGGGCTACGAGCAGTACTTC. It is translated as CSFGRGYEQYF.

The chain carries TRBV27 and TRBJ2-7, with 7 nucleotides matching TRBD1. The V segment lost 11 bases and the J segment 1 base; nucleotides outside the gene matches: 11. Looked up from germline, CDR1 is MNHEY and CDR2 is SMNVEV (reference sequence). The CDR3 is 14 residues long. CDR3 sequence: CACKGGQRSYEQYF. The CDR3 coding sequence is TGTGCCTGCAAAGGGGGACAGAGATCCTACGAGCAGTACTTC.